This T cell receptor (beta chain) was recovered during a study of early T cells in non-severe SARS-CoV-2 infection. Looking at the study overall: Sequencing of unsorted whole blood was done on bulk RNA, leaving chains unpaired. Study-level points and caveats: Database matching using VDJdb favored anti-spike CD8 responses, with private and CD4 specificities left missing.

The CDR3 totals 12 residues. In germline, CDR1 is SQVTM, CDR2 ANQGSEA. V lost 5 bases and J 1 base, leaving 8 bases between the germline ends. Unique molecular identifiers were affixed to single, distinct cDNA molecules. MiXCR was run by TCRdb on the 5' RACE reads, yielding one entry per CDR3 protein. The sample contains under 85,000 distinct CDR3 sequences, 14% of which appear only once. Comment on this clonotype: What it binds is not known.

The origin of this receptor is an adult who was a healthcare worker with PCR-confirmed SARS-CoV-2 infection or an uninfected control (not recorded which). This rearrangement joins TRBV29-1 to TRBJ1-2; tentatively, D is TRBD1 (6 bases). The sequencing input was whole blood. CDR3 sequence reads: CSVPRGNYGYTF. CDR3 sequence (DNA): TGCAGCGTTCCCAGGGGTAACTATGGCTACACCTTC.